This T cell receptor beta chain was sequenced for a study of cytotoxic CD8 clonotypes in ibrutinib-treated CLL. Overall study: Response samples were drawn at a median of around 11 months of treatment, range 6 to 36.

Points on this clone: Its specificity is unknown.

Depth targeted 1 in 200,000 to 1 in 1 million T cells, averaging approximately 9.9x coverage per clonotype. Repertoires were generated with immunoSEQ multiplex PCR, while TCRdb's copy carries only in-frame clones and drops some. The profile covers about 300,000 clones, with roughly two thirds appearing a single time and approximately 6% taken by the ten largest. General observations from the study: On treatment, the uncommon public clonotypes contracted or remained stable.

CDR3 length equals 14 residues. Trimming took off 5 bases at V and 3 bases at J, with 14 bases between the two ends. The germline V gene has CDR1 SGHAT and CDR2 FQNNGV. The sample here was PBMCs, taken after 36 months of ibrutinib treatment. This clonotype originated in a human donor with chronic lymphocytic leukemia. The chain combines TRBV11-2 with TRBJ2-7, with D maybe TRBD2 (5 bases). CDR3 sequence reads: CASSNPRRSYEQYF. The CDR3 DNA reads as TGTGCCAGCAGCAACCCCCGGAGGAGCTACGAGCAGTACTTC.